This T cell receptor beta chain was captured in a study of somatic mutations in cytotoxic T cells in rheumatoid arthritis. Notes on the study in general: Antigens bound by the expanded CD8+ clones were not identified.

On this clone: The antigen remains undetermined.

The data were produced by immunoSEQ multiplex PCR, yet TCRdb's version contains in-frame clones alone and is incomplete. The repertoire includes 7,200 or so clones, 70% of them detected once, and around 43% sits in the top ten. Germline CDR1 reads LGHNA; CDR2 reads YNFKEQ. V lost 0 bases, J lost 1 base, and 0 bases stayed unmatched. This CDR3 comprises 15 residues. This TCR derives from a man in his forties or fifties in good health. The specimen was CD8+ T cells sorted from blood. The chain recombines TRBV4-2 with TRBJ2-5; 9 bases are shared with TRBD1. The CDR3 sequence is CASSQETGGQETQYF. The CDR3 DNA sequence: TGTGCCAGCAGCCAAGAGACAGGGGGCCAAGAGACCCAGTACTTC.